This T cell receptor (beta chain) is from a study of graft-versus-host responses after intestinal transplantation. In the study overall: Recipients received multivisceral, liver-intestinal, or isolated intestinal transplants. All of the recipients had induction that used anti-thymocyte globulin, then tacrolimus and steroids for around three years.

The CDR3 spans 19 residues. V was pared by 3 bases and J by 4 bases, with 18 bases of the junction left unmatched. Germline V gene lookup returns CDR1 SGDLS and CDR2 YYNGEE. Note on this clone: The antigen is unknown.

Repertoires were generated with immunoSEQ multiplex PCR, while TCRdb's copy carries only in-frame clones and drops some. The table has roughly 45,000 clones, about 94% seen once. Notes on the study in general: GvH clones appeared in recipient marrow, some first in ileum or blood. Elevated graft-versus-host to host-versus-graft clonal ratios in allografts were recorded for patients with graft-donor T cell macrochimerism.

The gene calls are TRBV9 and TRBJ2-3, with 9 bases that match TRBD2. This specimen was PBMCs, taken more than 310 days after intestinal transplant. This TCR derives from a human patient who received an intestinal transplant, so some T cells may come from the graft donor. In DNA form, the CDR3 reads TGTGCCAGCAGCGACTCGAACAGGGCGGGGGGGATTCCACCAGATACGCAGTATTTT. Residues: CASSDSNRAGGIPPDTQYF.